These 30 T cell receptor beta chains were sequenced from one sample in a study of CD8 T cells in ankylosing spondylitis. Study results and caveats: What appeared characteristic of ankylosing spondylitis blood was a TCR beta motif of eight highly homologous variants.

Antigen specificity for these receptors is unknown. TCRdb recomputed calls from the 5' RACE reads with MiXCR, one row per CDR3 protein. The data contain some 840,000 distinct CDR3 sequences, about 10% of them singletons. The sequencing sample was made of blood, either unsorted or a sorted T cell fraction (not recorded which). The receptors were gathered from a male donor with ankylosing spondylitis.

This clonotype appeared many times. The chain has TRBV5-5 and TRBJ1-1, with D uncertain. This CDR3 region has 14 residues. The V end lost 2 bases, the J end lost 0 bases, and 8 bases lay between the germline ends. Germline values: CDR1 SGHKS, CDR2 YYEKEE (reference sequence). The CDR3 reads CASSLLRVNTEAFF. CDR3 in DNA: TGTGCCAGCAGCTTACTTCGGGTGAACACTGAAGCTTTCTTT.

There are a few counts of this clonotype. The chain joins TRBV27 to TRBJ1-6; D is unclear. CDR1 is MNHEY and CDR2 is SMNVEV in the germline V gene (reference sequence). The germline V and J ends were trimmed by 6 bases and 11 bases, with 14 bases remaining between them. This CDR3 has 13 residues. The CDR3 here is CASRLNQAAPLHF. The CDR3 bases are TGTGCCAGCAGATTAAATCAGGCCGCACCCCTCCACTTT.

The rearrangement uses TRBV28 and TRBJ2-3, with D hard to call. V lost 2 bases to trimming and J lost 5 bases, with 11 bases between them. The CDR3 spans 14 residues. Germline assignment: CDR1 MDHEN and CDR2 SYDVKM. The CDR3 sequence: CASSLTPLQDTQYF. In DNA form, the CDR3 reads TGTGCCAGCAGTTTAACTCCACTCCAAGATACGCAGTATTTT.

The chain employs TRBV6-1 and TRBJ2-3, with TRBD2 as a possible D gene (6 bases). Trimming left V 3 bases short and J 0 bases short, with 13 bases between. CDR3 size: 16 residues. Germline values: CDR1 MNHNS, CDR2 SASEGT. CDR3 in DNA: TGTGCCAGCAGTGACCCGGGACTCCTAAGCACAGATACGCAGTATTTT. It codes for CASSDPGLLSTDTQYF.

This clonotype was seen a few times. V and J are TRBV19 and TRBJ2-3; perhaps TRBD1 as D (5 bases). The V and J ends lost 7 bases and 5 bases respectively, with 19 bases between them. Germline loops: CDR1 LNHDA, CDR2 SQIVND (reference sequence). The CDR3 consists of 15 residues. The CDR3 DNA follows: TGTGCCAGTAAGAAGAAGGCAGGGTGGCGAGATACGCAGTATTTT. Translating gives CASKKKAGWRDTQYF.

The CDR3, as DNA: TGTGCCAGCACAGCCCCCTCACAGGGAACAGATACGCAGTATTTT. It yields the protein CASTAPSQGTDTQYF. The rearrangement joins TRBV6-1 to TRBJ2-3, with D maybe TRBD1 (6 bases). Trimming pared 7 bases from V and 3 bases from J, leaving 17 bases between. The CDR3 consists of 15 residues. Germline assignment: CDR1 MNHNS and CDR2 SASEGT.

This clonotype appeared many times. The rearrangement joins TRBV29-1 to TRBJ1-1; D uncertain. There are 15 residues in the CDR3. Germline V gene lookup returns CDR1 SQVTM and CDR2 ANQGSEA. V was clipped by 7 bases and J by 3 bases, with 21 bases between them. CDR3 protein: CSGATYPLGDTEAFF. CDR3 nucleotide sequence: TGCAGCGGGGCGACATACCCTCTGGGAGACACTGAAGCTTTCTTT.

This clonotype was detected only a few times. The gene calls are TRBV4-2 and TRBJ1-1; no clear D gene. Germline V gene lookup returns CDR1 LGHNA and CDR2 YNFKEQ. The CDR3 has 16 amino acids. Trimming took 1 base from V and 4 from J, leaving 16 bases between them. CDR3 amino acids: CASSQGGRGLGTEAFF. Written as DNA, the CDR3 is TGTGCCAGCAGCCAAGGTGGGCGGGGTCTGGGCACTGAAGCTTTCTTT.

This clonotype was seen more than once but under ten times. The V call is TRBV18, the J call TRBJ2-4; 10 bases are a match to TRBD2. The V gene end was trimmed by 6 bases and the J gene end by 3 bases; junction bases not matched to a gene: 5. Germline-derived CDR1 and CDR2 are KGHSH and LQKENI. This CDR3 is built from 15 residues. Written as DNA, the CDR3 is TGTGCCAGCTCGCCGCTAGCGGGGGACAAAAACATTCAGTACTTC. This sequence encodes CASSPLAGDKNIQYF.

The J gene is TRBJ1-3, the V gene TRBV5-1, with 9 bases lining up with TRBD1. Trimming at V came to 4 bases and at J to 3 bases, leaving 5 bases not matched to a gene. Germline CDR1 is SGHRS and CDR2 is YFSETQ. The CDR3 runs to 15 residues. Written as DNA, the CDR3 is TGCGCCAGCAGCCCCCGGACAGGGGATGGAAACACCATATATTTT. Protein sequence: CASSPRTGDGNTIYF.

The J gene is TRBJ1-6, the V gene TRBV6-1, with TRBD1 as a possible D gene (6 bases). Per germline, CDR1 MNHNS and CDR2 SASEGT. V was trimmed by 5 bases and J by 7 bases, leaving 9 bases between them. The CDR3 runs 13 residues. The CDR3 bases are TGTGCCAGCAGTACGGACAGAAATTCACCCCTCCACTTT. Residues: CASSTDRNSPLHF.

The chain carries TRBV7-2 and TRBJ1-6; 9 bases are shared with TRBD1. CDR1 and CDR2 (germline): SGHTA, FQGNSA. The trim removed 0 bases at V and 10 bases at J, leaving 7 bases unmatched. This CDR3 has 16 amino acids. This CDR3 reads CASSLAGGTGWSPLHF. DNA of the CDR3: TGTGCCAGCAGCTTAGCTGGCGGGACAGGGTGGTCACCCCTCCACTTT. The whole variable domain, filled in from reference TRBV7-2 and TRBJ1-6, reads GAGVSQSPSNKVTEKGKDVELRCDPISGHTALYWYRQSLGQGLEFLIYFQGNSAPDKSGLPSDRFSAERTGGSVSTLTIQRTQQEDSAVYLCASSLAGGTGWSPLHFGNGTRLTVT.

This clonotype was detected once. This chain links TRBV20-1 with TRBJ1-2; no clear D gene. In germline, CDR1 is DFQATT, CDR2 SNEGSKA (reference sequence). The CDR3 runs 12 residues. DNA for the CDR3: TGCAGAGCACCCAATGGGAACTATGGCTACACCTTC. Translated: CRAPNGNYGYTF.

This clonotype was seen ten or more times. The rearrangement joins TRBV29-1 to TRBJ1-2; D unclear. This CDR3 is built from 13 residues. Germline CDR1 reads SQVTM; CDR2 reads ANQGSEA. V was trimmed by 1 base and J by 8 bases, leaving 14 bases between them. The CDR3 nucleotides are TGCAGCGTTGAAGGGGTTACCTCTAGGGGCTACACCTTC. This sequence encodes CSVEGVTSRGYTF.

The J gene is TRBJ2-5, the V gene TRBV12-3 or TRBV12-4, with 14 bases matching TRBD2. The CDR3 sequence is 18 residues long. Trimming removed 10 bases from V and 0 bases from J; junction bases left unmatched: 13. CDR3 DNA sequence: TGTGCCACGACTAAGGGACTAGCGGGAGCCAGGTACCAAGAGACCCAGTACTTC. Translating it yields CATTKGLAGARYQETQYF.

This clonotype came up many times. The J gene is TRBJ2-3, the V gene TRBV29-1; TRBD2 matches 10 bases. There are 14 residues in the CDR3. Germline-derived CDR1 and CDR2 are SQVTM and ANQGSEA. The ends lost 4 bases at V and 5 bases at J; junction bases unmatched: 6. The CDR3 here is CSVGLAGAVDTQYF. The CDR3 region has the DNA TGCAGCGTTGGGCTAGCGGGAGCCGTAGATACGCAGTATTTT.

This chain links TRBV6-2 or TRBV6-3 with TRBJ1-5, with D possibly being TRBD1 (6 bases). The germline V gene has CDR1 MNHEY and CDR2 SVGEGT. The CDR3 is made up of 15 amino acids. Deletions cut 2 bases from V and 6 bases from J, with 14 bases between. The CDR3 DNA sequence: TGTGCCAGCAGTTACAGAGGGGGTCAGGGTCAGCCCCAGCATTTT. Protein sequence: CASSYRGGQGQPQHF.

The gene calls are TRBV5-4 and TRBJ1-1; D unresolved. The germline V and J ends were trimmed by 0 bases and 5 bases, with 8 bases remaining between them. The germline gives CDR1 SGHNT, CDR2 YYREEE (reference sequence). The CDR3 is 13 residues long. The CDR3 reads CASSLVGRTEAFF. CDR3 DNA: TGTGCCAGCAGCTTGGTTGGGAGGACTGAAGCTTTCTTT.

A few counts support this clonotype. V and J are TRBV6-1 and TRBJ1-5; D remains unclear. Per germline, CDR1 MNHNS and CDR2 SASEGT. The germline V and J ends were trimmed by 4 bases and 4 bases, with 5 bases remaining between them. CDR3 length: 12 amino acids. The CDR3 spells CASSVTNQPQHF. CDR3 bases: TGTGCCAGCAGTGTAACGAATCAGCCCCAGCATTTT.

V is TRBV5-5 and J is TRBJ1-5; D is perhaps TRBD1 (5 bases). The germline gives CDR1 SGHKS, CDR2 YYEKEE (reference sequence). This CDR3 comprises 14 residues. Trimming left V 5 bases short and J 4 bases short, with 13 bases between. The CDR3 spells CASRPGGGNQPQHF. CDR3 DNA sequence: TGTGCCAGCAGACCGGGGGGGGGTAATCAGCCCCAGCATTTT.

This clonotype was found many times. CDR3 sequence: CASSQDVRRHNEQFF. Here the CDR3 DNA reads TGCGCCAGCAGCCAAGATGTGCGGAGACACAATGAGCAGTTCTTC. The V and J genes are TRBV4-3 and TRBJ2-1; no firm D call. V was trimmed by 0 bases and J by 5 bases, leaving 11 bases between them. Per germline, CDR1 LGHNA and CDR2 YSLEER. The CDR3 extends over 15 amino acids.

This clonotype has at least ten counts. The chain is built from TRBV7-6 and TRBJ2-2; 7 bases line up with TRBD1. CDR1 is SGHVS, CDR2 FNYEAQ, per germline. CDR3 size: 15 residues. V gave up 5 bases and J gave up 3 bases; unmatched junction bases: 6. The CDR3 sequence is CASSPRDRDTGELFF. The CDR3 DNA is TGTGCCAGCAGCCCCCGGGACAGAGACACCGGGGAGCTGTTTTTT. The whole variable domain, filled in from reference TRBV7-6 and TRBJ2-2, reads GAGVSQSPRYKVTKRGQDVALRCDPISGHVSLYWYRQALGQGPEFLTYFNYEAQQDKSGLPNDRFSAERPEGSISTLTIQRTEQRDSAMYRCASSPRDRDTGELFFGEGSRLTVL.

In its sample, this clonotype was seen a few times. The CDR3 region has the DNA TGCGCCAGCAGTGGGACAGGGAGGTCCTACGAGCAGTACTTC. Translation: CASSGTGRSYEQYF. The chain has TRBV10-1 and TRBJ2-7; TRBD1 matches 8 bases. The germline V gene has CDR1 WNHNN and CDR2 SYGVQD (reference sequence). After removal of 4 bases from V and 1 base from J, the junction contained 3 bases not matched to a gene. The CDR3 contains 14 residues.

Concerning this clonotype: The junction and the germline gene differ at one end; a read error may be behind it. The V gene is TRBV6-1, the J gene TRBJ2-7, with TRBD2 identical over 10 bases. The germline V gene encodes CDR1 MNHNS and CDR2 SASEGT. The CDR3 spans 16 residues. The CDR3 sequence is CASSPRPGLAAYEQHF. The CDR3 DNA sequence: TGTGCCAGCAGTCCTCGCCCTGGACTAGCGGCCTACGAGCAGCACTTC.

The CDR3: CASSSLSPGTGGNNEQFF. The CDR3 DNA reads TGTGCCAGCAGCTCTCTAAGCCCCGGGACAGGGGGCAACAATGAGCAGTTCTTC. The chain has TRBV7-3 and TRBJ2-1, with TRBD1 identical over 12 bases. V was clipped by 4 bases and J by 5 bases; unmatched bases: 12. CDR3 length: 18 residues. Per germline, CDR1 SGHTA and CDR2 FQGTGA.

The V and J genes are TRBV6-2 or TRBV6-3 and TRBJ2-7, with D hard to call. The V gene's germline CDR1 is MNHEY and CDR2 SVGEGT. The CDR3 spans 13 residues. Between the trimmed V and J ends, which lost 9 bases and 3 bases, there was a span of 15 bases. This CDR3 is CARDTAGIYEQYF. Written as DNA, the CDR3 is TGTGCCAGGGATACGGCCGGAATCTACGAGCAGTACTTC.

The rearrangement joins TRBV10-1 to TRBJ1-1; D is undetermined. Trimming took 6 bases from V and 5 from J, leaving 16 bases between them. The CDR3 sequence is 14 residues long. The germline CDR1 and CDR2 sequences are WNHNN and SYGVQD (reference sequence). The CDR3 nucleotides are TGCGCCAGCAGGAGTGCTCTGAGAGGGACTGAAGCTTTCTTT. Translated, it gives CASRSALRGTEAFF.

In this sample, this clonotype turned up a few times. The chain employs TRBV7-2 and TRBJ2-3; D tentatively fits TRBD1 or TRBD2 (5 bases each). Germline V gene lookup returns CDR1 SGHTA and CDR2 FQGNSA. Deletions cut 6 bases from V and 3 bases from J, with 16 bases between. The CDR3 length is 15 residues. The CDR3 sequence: CASRRPGPVTDTQYF. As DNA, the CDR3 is TGTGCCAGCAGAAGGCCGGGGCCGGTTACAGATACGCAGTATTTT.

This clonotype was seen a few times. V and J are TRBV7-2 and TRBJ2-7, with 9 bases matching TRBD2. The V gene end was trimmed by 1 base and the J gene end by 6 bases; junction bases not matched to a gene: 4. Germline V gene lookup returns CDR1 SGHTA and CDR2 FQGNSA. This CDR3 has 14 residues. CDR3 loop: CASSLGGGGGEQYF. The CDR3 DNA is TGTGCCAGCAGCTTAGGTGGCGGGGGGGGCGAGCAGTACTTC.

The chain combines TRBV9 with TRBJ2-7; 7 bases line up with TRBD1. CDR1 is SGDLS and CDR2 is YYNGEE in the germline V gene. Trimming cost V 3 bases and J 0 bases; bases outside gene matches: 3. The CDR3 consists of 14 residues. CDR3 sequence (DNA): TGTGCCAGCAGCGCCACAGGGGACTCCTACGAGCAGTACTTC. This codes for CASSATGDSYEQYF. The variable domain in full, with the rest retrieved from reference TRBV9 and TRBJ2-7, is DSGVTQTPKHLITATGQRVTLRCSPRSGDLSVYWYQQSLDQGLQFLIQYYNGEERAKGNILERFSAQQFPDLHSELNLSSLELGDSALYFCASSATGDSYEQYFGPGTRLTVT.